Below are 18 T cell receptor beta chains sequenced from a single sample in a study of shared clonotypes between healthy human individuals. Using immunoSEQ multiplex PCR, the repertoire was profiled, and TCRdb retains in-frame clones only, with some absent. The table includes fewer than 1.4 million clones, 75% to 80% detected once. The sample consisted of memory CD4+ T cells from PBMCs. As for subset: CD45RA-negative fraction. These TCRs come from a man aged 18 to 29 in good health. Some clones in this sample may be carry-over from other donors' samples.

This chain links TRBV2 with TRBJ2-1; D gene uncertain. Germline lookup yields CDR1 SNHLY and CDR2 FYNNEI. This CDR3 contains 15 residues. The V end was cut by 6 bases, the J end by 0 bases, with 12 bases between. In nucleotides, the CDR3 is TGTGCCAGCAGCTCTTCGCACCCCTCCTACAATGAGCAGTTCTTC. Protein: CASSSSHPSYNEQFF.

The V and J genes are TRBV7-2 and TRBJ2-3; D ambiguous. Trimming took off 4 bases at V and 2 bases at J, with 16 bases between the two ends. The germline gives CDR1 SGHTA, CDR2 FQGNSA. This CDR3 region has 16 residues. DNA of the CDR3: TGTGCCAGCAGCTCACGGACCTCCATATCCACAGATACGCAGTATTTT. Translated, it gives CASSSRTSISTDTQYF.

V and J are TRBV28 and TRBJ1-5; 9 positions match TRBD1. Looked up from germline, CDR1 is MDHEN and CDR2 is SYDVKM. The J segment lost 7 bases and the V segment lost 6 bases, leaving 1 base of the junction unmatched. This CDR3 is 12 amino acids long. CDR3 region: CASRGTGQPQHF. The CDR3 nucleotides are TGTGCCAGCAGGGGGACAGGGCAGCCCCAGCATTTT.

This clone was recorded only once. In DNA form, the CDR3 reads TGCAGCGTTGGGATTGCGGATACGCAGTATTTT. It specifies CSVGIADTQYF. The chain employs TRBV29-1 and TRBJ2-3; no clear D. V was clipped by 4 bases and J by 6 bases, with 8 bases between them. This CDR3 is built from 11 residues. Germline CDR1 is SQVTM and CDR2 is ANQGSEA.

The gene calls are TRBV5-1 and TRBJ1-2, with a possible D match to TRBD1 (5 bases). V was pared by 5 bases and J by 1 base, with 9 bases between. CDR1 and CDR2 from the germline V gene are SGHRS and YFSETQ. The CDR3 is 13 residues long. The CDR3 DNA sequence: TGCGCCAGCAGACGGGGCGGTAACTATGGCTACACCTTC. It codes for CASRRGGNYGYTF.

The rearrangement uses TRBV7-9 and TRBJ2-7, with 12 bases matching TRBD2. With V trimmed by 4 bases and J by 5 bases, 3 bases remained unmatched. Germline V gene lookup returns CDR1 SEHNR and CDR2 FQNEAQ (reference sequence). This CDR3 is built from 14 residues. CDR3 loop: CASSSSGRDHEQYF. In DNA, the CDR3 is TGTGCCAGCAGCTCTAGCGGGAGGGACCACGAGCAGTACTTC.

V gene TRBV27 combines with J gene TRBJ2-1, with unresolved D. This CDR3 contains 10 residues. Trimming took off 10 bases at V and 8 bases at J, with 9 bases between the two ends. Germline CDR1 reads MNHEY; CDR2 reads SMNVEV (reference sequence). The CDR3 DNA is TGTGCCAACCACTGGGATGAGCAGTTCTTC. Translation: CANHWDEQFF.

The genes are TRBV28 and TRBJ1-2; tentatively, D is TRBD1 (6 bases). Germline V CDR1 and CDR2: MDHEN, SYDVKM. This CDR3 region has 16 residues. Trimming removed 6 bases from V and 2 bases from J, with 19 bases in between. CDR3 in amino acids: CASSQVGRGPNYGYTF. The CDR3 DNA reads as TGTGCCAGCAGCCAGGTTGGTCGGGGGCCCAACTATGGCTACACCTTC.

The chain recombines TRBV7-6 with TRBJ2-2; TRBD2 aligns across 9 bases. CDR3 length: 16 amino acids. Germline-derived CDR1 and CDR2 are SGHVS and FNYEAQ. The junction had 14 bases not matched to a gene; V was cut back by 5 bases and J by 10 bases. CDR3 DNA sequence: TGTGCCAGCAGCCCGCGCCCTAGCGGGGCTGGGGCGGAGCTGTTTTTT. Translating it yields CASSPRPSGAGAELFF.

The CDR3: CASSPFASSRDEQFF. In DNA, the CDR3 is TGTGCCAGCTCACCATTCGCGAGTAGCAGGGATGAGCAGTTCTTC. V and J are TRBV18 and TRBJ2-1; weak D call: TRBD1 (5 bases). Trimming took off 2 bases at V and 8 bases at J, with 16 bases between the two ends. Germline lookup yields CDR1 KGHSH and CDR2 LQKENI. The CDR3 covers 15 residues. The full variable domain, completed using reference TRBV18 and TRBJ2-1, is NAGVMQNPRHLVRRRGQEARLRCSPMKGHSHVYWYRQLPEEGLKFMVYLQKENIIDESGMPKERFSAEFPKEGPSILRIQQVVRGDSAAYFCASSPFASSRDEQFFGPGTRLTVL.

The rearrangement joins TRBV6-5 to TRBJ2-3, with a tentative D call TRBD1 (6 bases). This CDR3 has 12 amino acids. The germline CDR1 and CDR2 sequences are MNHEY and SVGAGI. The V end was cut by 5 bases, the J end by 9 bases, with 12 bases between. The CDR3 here is CASSGNRVTQYF. The CDR3 region has the DNA TGTGCCAGCAGTGGAAACAGGGTCACGCAGTATTTT.

This clone was observed a single time. A far larger clone is one nucleotide away, so this likely arose from a read error. V usage is TRBV30 and J usage is TRBJ1-4; D gene unclear. Trimming cost V 1 base and J 8 bases, with 8 bases left between them. The germline gives CDR1 GTSNPN, CDR2 SVGIG (reference sequence). The CDR3 extends over 12 amino acids. This CDR3 is CAWSAPREKLFF. DNA of the CDR3: TGTGCCTGGAGTGCCCCTCGGGAAAAACTGTTTTTT.

This clone was found once. The rearrangement joins TRBV7-3 to TRBJ1-1; tentatively, D is TRBD1 (6 bases). This CDR3 is 15 amino acids long. V was trimmed by 5 bases and J by 5 bases, leaving 18 bases between them. Looked up from germline, CDR1 is SGHTA and CDR2 is FQGTGA. The CDR3 DNA reads as TGTGCCAGCAGCCTCACAGGGCTAATGATGACTGAAGCTTTCTTT. It codes for CASSLTGLMMTEAFF.

The gene calls are TRBV28 and TRBJ1-2; tentatively, D is TRBD1 (5 bases). The germline V gene encodes CDR1 MDHEN and CDR2 SYDVKM. Trimming took 5 bases from V and 4 from J, leaving 8 bases between them. The CDR3 is made up of 12 amino acids. The CDR3 sequence: CASSDSFYGYTF. Here the CDR3 DNA reads TGTGCCAGCAGTGACAGCTTCTATGGCTACACCTTC.

The chain couples TRBV5-1 to TRBJ2-1; the D gene is possibly TRBD2 (6 bases). CDR3 length: 13 residues. Deletions cut 2 bases from V and 7 bases from J, with 10 bases between. The germline CDR1 and CDR2 sequences are SGHRS and YFSETQ. The CDR3 coding sequence is TGCGCCAGCAGCTTTTCGGGGAGGAATGAGCAGTTCTTC. Amino acid sequence: CASSFSGRNEQFF.

The genes are TRBV29-1 and TRBJ2-2; 8 bases align to TRBD2. Germline V gene lookup returns CDR1 SQVTM and CDR2 ANQGSEA. V was clipped by 7 bases and J by 1 base; unmatched bases: 5. The CDR3 sequence is 14 residues long. The DNA for the CDR3 is TGCAGCGCCGGGGCGGGAGGGAACACCGGGGAGCTGTTTTTT. It is translated as CSAGAGGNTGELFF.

V and J are TRBV29-1 and TRBJ1-1; tentative D call: TRBD1 (5 bases). The CDR3 sequence is 12 residues long. Germline V gene data show CDR1 as SQVTM and CDR2 as ANQGSEA. CDR3 region: CRGQAMNTEAFF. CDR3 DNA sequence: TGCAGGGGGCAGGCGATGAACACTGAAGCTTTCTTT.

The chain couples TRBV18 to TRBJ1-1, with D possibly TRBD1 on 6 matching bases. The CDR3 totals 16 residues. The germline V and J ends were trimmed by 4 bases and 0 bases, with 15 bases remaining between them. Germline assignment: CDR1 KGHSH and CDR2 LQKENI. CDR3: CASSLIRTEMNTEAFF. The CDR3 nucleotides read TGTGCCAGCTCACTGATTAGGACAGAAATGAACACTGAAGCTTTCTTT.